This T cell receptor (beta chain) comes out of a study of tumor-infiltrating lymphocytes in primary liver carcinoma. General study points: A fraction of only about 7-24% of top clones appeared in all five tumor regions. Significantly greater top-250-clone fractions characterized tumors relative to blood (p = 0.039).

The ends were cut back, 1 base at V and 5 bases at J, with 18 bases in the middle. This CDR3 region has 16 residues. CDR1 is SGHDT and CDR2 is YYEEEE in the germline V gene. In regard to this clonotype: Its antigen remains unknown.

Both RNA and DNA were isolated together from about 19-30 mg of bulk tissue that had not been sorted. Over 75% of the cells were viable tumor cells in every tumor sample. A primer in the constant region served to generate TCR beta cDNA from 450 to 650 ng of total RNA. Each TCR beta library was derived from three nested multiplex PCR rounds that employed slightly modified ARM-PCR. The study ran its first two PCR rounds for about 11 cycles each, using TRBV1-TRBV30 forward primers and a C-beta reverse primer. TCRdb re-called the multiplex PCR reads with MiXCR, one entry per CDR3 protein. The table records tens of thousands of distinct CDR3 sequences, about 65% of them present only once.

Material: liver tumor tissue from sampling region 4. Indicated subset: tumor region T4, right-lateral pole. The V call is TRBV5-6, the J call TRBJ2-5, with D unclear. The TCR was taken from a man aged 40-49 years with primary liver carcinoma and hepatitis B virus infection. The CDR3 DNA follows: TGTGCCAGCAGCTTGTCTTGCGGCCCAATCCGGGAGACCCAGTACTTC. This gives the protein CASSLSCGPIRETQYF.